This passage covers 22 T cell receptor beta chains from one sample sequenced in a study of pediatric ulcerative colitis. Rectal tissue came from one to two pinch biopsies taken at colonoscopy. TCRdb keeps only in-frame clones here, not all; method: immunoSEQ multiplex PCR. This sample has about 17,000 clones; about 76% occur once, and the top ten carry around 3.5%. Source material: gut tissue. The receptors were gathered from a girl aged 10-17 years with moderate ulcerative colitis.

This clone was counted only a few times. The CDR3 DNA is TGTGCCAGCAGCGTAGGTATGGCAGTTGAAAAACTGTTTTTT. Encoded protein: CASSVGMAVEKLFF. The chain recombines TRBV9 with TRBJ1-4; D ambiguous. Germline V gene data show CDR1 as SGDLS and CDR2 as YYNGEE. The CDR3 has 14 amino acids. V was clipped by 0 bases and J by 7 bases, with 10 bases between them. The full variable domain, with the rest looked up from reference TRBV9 and TRBJ1-4, is DSGVTQTPKHLITATGQRVTLRCSPRSGDLSVYWYQQSLDQGLQFLIQYYNGEERAKGNILERFSAQQFPDLHSELNLSSLELGDSALYFCASSVGMAVEKLFFGSGTQLSVL.

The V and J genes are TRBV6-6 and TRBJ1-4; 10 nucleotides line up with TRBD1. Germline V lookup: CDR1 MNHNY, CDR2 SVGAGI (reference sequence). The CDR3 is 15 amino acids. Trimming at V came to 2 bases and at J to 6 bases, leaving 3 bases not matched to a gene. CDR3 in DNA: TGTGCCAGCAGTTACCAAGGGACAGGGGATGAAAAACTGTTTTTT. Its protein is CASSYQGTGDEKLFF.

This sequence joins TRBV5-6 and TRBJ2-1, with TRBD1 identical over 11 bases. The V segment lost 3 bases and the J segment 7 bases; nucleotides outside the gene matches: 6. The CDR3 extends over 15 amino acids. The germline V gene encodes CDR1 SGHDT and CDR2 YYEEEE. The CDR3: CASSSWTGGLNEQFF. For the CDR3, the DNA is TGTGCCAGCAGCTCGTGGACAGGGGGCTTGAATGAGCAGTTCTTC.

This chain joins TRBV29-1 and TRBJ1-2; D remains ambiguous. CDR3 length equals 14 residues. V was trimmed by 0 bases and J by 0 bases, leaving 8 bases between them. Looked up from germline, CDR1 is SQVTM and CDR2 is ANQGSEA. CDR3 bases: TGCAGCGTTGAAGAGAGGGCCCCTAACTATGGCTACACCTTC. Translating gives CSVEERAPNYGYTF.

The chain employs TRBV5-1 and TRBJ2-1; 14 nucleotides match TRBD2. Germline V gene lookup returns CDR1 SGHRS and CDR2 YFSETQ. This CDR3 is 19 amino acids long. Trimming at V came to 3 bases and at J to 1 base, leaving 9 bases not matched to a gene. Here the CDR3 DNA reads TGCGCCAGCAGCTGGACCGGGACTAGCGGGGGCCTATCCTACAATGAGCAGTTCTTC. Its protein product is CASSWTGTSGGLSYNEQFF. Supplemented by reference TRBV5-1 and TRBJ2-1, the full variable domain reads KAGVTQTPRYLIKTRGQQVTLSCSPISGHRSVSWYQQTPGQGLQFLFEYFSETQRNKGNFPGRFSGRQFSNSRSEMNVSTLELGDSALYLCASSWTGTSGGLSYNEQFFGPGTRLTVL.

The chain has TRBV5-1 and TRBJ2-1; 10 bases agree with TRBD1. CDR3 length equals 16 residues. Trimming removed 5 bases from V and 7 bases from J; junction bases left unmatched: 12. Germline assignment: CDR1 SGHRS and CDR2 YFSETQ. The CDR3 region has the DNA TGCGCCAGCAGGGAGCAGACAGGGGGCGCGCGGAATGAGCAGTTCTTC. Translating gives CASREQTGGARNEQFF.

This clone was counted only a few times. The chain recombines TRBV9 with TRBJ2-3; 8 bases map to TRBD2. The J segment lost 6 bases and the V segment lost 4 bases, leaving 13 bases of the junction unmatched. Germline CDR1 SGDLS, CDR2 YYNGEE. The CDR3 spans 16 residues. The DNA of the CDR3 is TGTGCCAGCAGCACCGGGACTAGTGAGTTTTCCGATACGCAGTATTTT. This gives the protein CASSTGTSEFSDTQYF.

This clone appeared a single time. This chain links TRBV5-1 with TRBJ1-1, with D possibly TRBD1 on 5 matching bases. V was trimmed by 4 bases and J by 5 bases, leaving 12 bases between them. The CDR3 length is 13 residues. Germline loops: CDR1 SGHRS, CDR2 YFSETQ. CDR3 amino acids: CASSVGGRTEAFF. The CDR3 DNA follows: TGCGCCAGCAGCGTGGGGGGTAGGACTGAAGCTTTCTTT.

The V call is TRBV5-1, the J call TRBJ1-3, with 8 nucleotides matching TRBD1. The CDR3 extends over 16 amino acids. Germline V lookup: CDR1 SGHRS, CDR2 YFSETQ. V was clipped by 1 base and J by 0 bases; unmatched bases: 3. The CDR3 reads CASSLSGQGSGNTIYF. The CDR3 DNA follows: TGCGCCAGCAGCTTGTCCGGACAGGGCTCTGGAAACACCATATATTTT.

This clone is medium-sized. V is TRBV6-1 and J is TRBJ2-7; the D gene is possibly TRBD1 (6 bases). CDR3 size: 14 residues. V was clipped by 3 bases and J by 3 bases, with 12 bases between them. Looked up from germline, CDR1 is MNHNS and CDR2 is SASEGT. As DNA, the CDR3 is TGTGCCAGCAGTGAGGTGGACAGTTACTACGAGCAGTACTTC. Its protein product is CASSEVDSYYEQYF.

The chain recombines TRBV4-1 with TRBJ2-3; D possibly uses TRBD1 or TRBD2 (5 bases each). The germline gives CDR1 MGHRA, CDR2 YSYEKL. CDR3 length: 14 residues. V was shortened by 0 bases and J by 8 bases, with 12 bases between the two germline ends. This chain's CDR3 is CASSQDFGAATQYF. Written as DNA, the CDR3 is TGCGCCAGCAGCCAAGATTTCGGGGCTGCTACGCAGTATTTT.

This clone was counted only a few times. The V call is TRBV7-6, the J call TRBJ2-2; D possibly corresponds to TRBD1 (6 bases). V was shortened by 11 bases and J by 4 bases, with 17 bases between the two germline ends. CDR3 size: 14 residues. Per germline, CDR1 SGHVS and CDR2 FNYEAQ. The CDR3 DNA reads TGTGCCGTGGGGGCCATAGTTAGCACCGGGGAGCTGTTTTTT. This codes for CAVGAIVSTGELFF.

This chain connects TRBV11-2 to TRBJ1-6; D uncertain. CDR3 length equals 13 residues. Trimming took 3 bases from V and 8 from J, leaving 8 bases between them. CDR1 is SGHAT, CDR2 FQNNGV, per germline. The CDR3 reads CASSFNGDSPLHF. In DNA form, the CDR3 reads TGTGCCAGCAGCTTCAATGGGGATTCACCCCTCCACTTT.

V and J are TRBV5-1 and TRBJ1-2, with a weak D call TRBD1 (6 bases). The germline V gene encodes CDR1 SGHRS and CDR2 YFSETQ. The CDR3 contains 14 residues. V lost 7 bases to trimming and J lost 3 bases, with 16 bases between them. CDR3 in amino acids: CASWKHREDYGYTF. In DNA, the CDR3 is TGCGCCAGCTGGAAGCACAGGGAGGACTATGGCTACACCTTC.

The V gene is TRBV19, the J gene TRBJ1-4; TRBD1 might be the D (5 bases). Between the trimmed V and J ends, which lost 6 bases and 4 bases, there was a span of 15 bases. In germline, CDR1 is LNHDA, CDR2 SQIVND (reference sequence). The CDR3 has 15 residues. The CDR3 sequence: CASRGRVESNEKLFF. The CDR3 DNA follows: TGTGCCAGTAGGGGCAGGGTGGAAAGTAATGAAAAACTGTTTTTT.

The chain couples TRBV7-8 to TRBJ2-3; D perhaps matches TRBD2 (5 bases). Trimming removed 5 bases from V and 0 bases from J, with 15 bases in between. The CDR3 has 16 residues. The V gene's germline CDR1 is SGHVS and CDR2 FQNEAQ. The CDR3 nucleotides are TGTGCCAGCAGCCTTGAAGACGGGGAGAGCACAGATACGCAGTATTTT. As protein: CASSLEDGESTDTQYF.

CDR3 nucleotides: TGTGCCAGCAGTGATGAGGGGGCGGCAGGCAATGAGCAGTTCTTC. Amino acid sequence: CASSDEGAAGNEQFF. The chain carries TRBV25-1 and TRBJ2-1, with 7 bases matching TRBD1. The CDR3 runs to 15 residues. CDR1 MGHDK and CDR2 SYGVNS come from the germline V gene. The V segment lost 3 bases and the J segment 6 bases; nucleotides outside the gene matches: 8.

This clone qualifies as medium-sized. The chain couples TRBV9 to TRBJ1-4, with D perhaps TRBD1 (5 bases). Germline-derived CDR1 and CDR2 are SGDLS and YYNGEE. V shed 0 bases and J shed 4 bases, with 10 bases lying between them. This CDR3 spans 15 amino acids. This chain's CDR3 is CASSVAGGVNEKLFF. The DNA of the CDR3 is TGTGCCAGCAGCGTAGCTGGAGGGGTTAATGAAAAACTGTTTTTT.

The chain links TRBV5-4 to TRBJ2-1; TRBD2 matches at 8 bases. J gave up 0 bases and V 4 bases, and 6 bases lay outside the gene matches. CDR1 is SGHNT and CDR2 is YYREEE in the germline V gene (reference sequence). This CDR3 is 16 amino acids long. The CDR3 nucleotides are TGTGCCAGCAGCCGTCTCAGCGGGAGCTCCTACAATGAGCAGTTCTTC. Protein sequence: CASSRLSGSSYNEQFF.

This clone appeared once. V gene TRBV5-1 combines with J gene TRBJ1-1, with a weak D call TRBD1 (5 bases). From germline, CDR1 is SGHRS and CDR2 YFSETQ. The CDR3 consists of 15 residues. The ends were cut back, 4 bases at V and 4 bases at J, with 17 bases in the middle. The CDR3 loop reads CASSPQGGGGTEAFF. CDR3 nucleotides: TGCGCCAGCAGCCCCCAGGGTGGGGGTGGCACTGAAGCTTTCTTT.

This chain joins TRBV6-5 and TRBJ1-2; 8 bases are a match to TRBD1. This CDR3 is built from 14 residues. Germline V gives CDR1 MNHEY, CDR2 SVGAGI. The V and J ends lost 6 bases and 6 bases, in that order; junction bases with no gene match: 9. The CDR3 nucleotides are TGTGCCAGCAGGTACAGGGGGGGAACGCATGGCTACACCTTC. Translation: CASRYRGGTHGYTF.

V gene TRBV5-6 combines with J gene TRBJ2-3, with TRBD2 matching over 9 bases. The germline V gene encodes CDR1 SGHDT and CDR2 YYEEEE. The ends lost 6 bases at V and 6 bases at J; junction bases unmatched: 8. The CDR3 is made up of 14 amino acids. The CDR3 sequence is CASKQREAGDTQYF. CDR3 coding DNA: TGTGCCAGCAAACAGCGGGAGGCCGGGGATACGCAGTATTTT.